Given below is one T cell receptor beta chain in context. Germline assignment: CDR1 DFQATT and CDR2 SNEGSKA (reference sequence). V dropped 4 bases and J dropped 7 bases, with 20 bases sitting between them. This CDR3 is built from 15 residues. A J-beta primer mix and a sample-barcoded 5' primer were used in a second PCR of about 7 to 12 cycles. Via MiXCR, TCRdb re-called the 5' RACE reads, giving one row per CDR3 protein. Of fewer than 2,000,000 distinct CDR3 sequences listed, roughly two fifths are singletons. The sample belongs to a study of blood T cells in healthy people across ages. Sequencing was done on a sample of blood. The chain is built from TRBV20-1 and TRBJ2-1; D not certain. The sequence came from a human donor in good health. The CDR3 DNA follows: TGCAGTGCTAAAGAAAAGAGGATATCCGTAAATGAGCAGTTCTTC. Translation gives CSAKEKRISVNEQFF.